Shown below are 30 T cell receptor beta chains from a single sample sequenced in a study of blood T cell repertoires in COVID-19. Measured with immunoSEQ multiplex PCR; TCRdb has only the in-frame clones, and not every one. The repertoire holds 250,000 to 300,000 clones, with around 89% as singletons. Sequences were obtained from peripheral blood. These receptors originate from a woman between 40 and 55 years old who had recovered from COVID-19.

This chain joins TRBV7-9 and TRBJ2-1; the match to TRBD2 covers 7 bases. CDR3 size: 16 residues. Germline assignment: CDR1 SEHNR and CDR2 FQNEAQ (reference sequence). J was trimmed by 1 base and V by 2 bases; bases with no gene match: 5. The CDR3: CASSLRSGASYNEQFF. In nucleotides, the CDR3 is TGTGCCAGCAGCTTACGGAGCGGGGCTTCCTACAATGAGCAGTTCTTC.

The chain recombines TRBV29-1 with TRBJ2-5; 10 bases are a match to TRBD2. Germline V gene lookup returns CDR1 SQVTM and CDR2 ANQGSEA. There are 15 residues in the CDR3. V was pared by 4 bases and J by 2 bases, with 7 bases of the junction left unmatched. The CDR3, as DNA: TGCAGCGTTGCCCGGACTAGCGGCGGGCAAGAGACCCAGTACTTC. This encodes CSVARTSGGQETQYF.

The chain carries TRBV11-2 and TRBJ2-1, with 10 bases fitting TRBD1. Germline loops: CDR1 SGHAT, CDR2 FQNNGV. The CDR3 spans 16 residues. J was trimmed by 9 bases and V by 4 bases; bases with no gene match: 12. The CDR3 loop reads CASSWGAGTGVSEQFF. The CDR3 DNA is TGTGCCAGCAGCTGGGGGGCCGGGACAGGGGTGAGTGAGCAGTTCTTC. Filled out from reference TRBV11-2 and TRBJ2-1, the complete variable domain reads EAGVAQSPRYKIIEKRQSVAFWCNPISGHATLYWYQQILGQGPKLLIQFQNNGVVDDSQLPKDRFSAERLKGVDSTLKIQPAKLEDSAVYLCASSWGAGTGVSEQFFGPGTRLTVL.

The count of this clone is one. J is TRBJ2-7 and V is TRBV12-1; whether TRBD1, the table's D call, matches the DNA was not checked. TRBV12-1 is a recognized pseudogene. This CDR3 has 21 amino acids. The chain's CDR3 is CASSPGGQGGVEEGSEYEQYF. In nucleotides, the CDR3 is TGTGCCAGCAGCCCTGGGGGACAGGGTGGGGTCGAGGAGGGTTCAGAATACGAGCAGTACTTC.

This clone showed up just once. The chain carries TRBV3-1 (or the pseudogene TRBV3-2) and TRBJ1-2; 8 bases map to TRBD1. The junction had 14 bases not matched to a gene; V was cut back by 0 bases and J by 8 bases. Germline assignment: CDR1 LGHDT and CDR2 YNNKEL (reference sequence). The CDR3 runs to 17 residues. CDR3: CASSQDLEAGGRGGYTF. In nucleotides, the CDR3 is TGTGCCAGCAGCCAAGATCTTGAGGCAGGGGGCCGCGGAGGCTACACCTTC.

This clone appeared a single time. The chain is built from TRBV29-1 and TRBJ1-1; possibly TRBD1 for D (5 bases). V lost 7 bases and J 1 base, leaving 10 bases between the germline ends. In germline, CDR1 is SQVTM, CDR2 ANQGSEA. The CDR3 has 12 amino acids. The CDR3 protein is CSGRQGNTEAFF. The CDR3 region has the DNA TGCAGCGGTCGGCAGGGGAACACTGAAGCTTTCTTT.

Here the CDR3 DNA reads TGTGCCAGCAGTGAGGTTAGCGGCTCCTACAATGAGCAGTTCTTC. Translating it yields CASSEVSGSYNEQFF. The chain recombines TRBV2 with TRBJ2-1, with D perhaps TRBD2 (6 bases). Per germline, CDR1 SNHLY and CDR2 FYNNEI. Trimming removed 3 bases from V and 0 bases from J, with 9 bases in between. The length of the CDR3 is 15 residues.

The gene calls are TRBV20-1 and TRBJ2-3; D gene uncertain. The CDR3 runs to 9 residues. Germline CDR1 is DFQATT and CDR2 is SNEGSKA (reference sequence). Here the CDR3 reads CSLPGTQYF. CDR3 sequence (DNA): TGCAGCCTCCCCGGTACGCAGTATTTT.

J is TRBJ1-3 and V is TRBV11-2; perhaps TRBD1 as D (6 bases). The CDR3 totals 15 residues. Germline V gene sequence: CDR1 SGHAT, CDR2 FQNNGV. The germline V and J ends were trimmed by 4 bases and 4 bases, with 14 bases remaining between them. The CDR3 DNA is TGTGCCAGCAGCTCCCAAACAGGGTGGGGAAACACCATATATTTT. Translating gives CASSSQTGWGNTIYF.

This chain joins TRBV10-3 and TRBJ1-5; D gene unclear. V was trimmed by 10 bases and J by 0 bases, leaving 16 bases between them. The CDR3 runs 15 residues. Per the germline V gene, CDR1 is ENHRY and CDR2 is SYGVKD. The CDR3 region is CATKQSPYSNQPQHF. CDR3 bases: TGTGCCACGAAACAGAGTCCCTATAGCAATCAGCCCCAGCATTTT.

The chain links TRBV6-5 to TRBJ1-1; weak D call: TRBD1 (6 bases). V lost 7 bases to trimming and J lost 4 bases, with 13 bases between them. Germline CDR1 and CDR2: MNHEY and SVGAGI. CDR3 length equals 13 residues. DNA of the CDR3: TGTGCCAGCACCTCCTTGGGGGCCACTGAAGCTTTCTTT. Its protein product is CASTSLGATEAFF.

The chain employs TRBV19 and TRBJ2-3; D is perhaps TRBD2 (7 bases). Germline V gene sequence: CDR1 LNHDA, CDR2 SQIVND (reference sequence). The CDR3 extends over 17 amino acids. V was shortened by 5 bases and J by 4 bases, with 22 bases between the two germline ends. The CDR3 nucleotides are TGTGCCAGTAGTTTGGGAGGGGGGTCCCAAGCGCCAGATACGCAGTATTTT. It yields the protein CASSLGGGSQAPDTQYF.

Note on this clone: A junction end diverges from the germline sequence, so it may reflect a read error. The rearrangement joins TRBV7-9 to TRBJ1-3; D is ambiguous. The CDR3 consists of 14 residues. The germline CDR1 and CDR2 sequences are SEHNR and FQNEAQ (reference sequence). CDR3 loop: CASSLGQAGNTIYF. The CDR3 bases are TGTGCCAGCAGCTTAGGGCAGGCTGGGAACACCATATATTTT.

The chain carries TRBV7-3 and TRBJ1-2; D might be TRBD1 (6 bases). V lost 2 bases, J lost 4 bases, and 32 bases lay in between. The CDR3 totals 21 residues. Germline assignment: CDR1 SGHTA and CDR2 FQGTGA. CDR3 residues: CASSLPPTGGHDTPVPYGYTF. CDR3 nucleotide sequence: TGTGCCAGCAGCTTACCCCCGACAGGCGGACACGATACCCCGGTGCCCTATGGCTACACCTTC.

The chain employs TRBV19 and TRBJ1-2; D perhaps matches TRBD1 (5 bases). The CDR3 has 14 residues. V lost 3 bases, J lost 4 bases, and 12 bases lay in between. Germline-derived CDR1 and CDR2 are LNHDA and SQIVND (reference sequence). The CDR3 protein is CASSIPTEIYGYTF. As DNA, the CDR3 is TGTGCCAGTAGTATCCCGACAGAAATCTATGGCTACACCTTC.

V and J are TRBV7-2 and TRBJ1-1; maybe TRBD1 (5 bases). V was shortened by 1 base and J by 4 bases, with 13 bases between the two germline ends. The germline V gene has CDR1 SGHTA and CDR2 FQGNSA. CDR3 length: 15 amino acids. The CDR3 reads CASSLGPPGGTEAFF. In nucleotides, the CDR3 is TGTGCCAGCAGCTTAGGGCCACCCGGGGGCACTGAAGCTTTCTTT.

This rearrangement joins TRBV10-3 to TRBJ2-1; 11 nucleotides align to TRBD2. The V and J ends lost 6 bases and 4 bases, in that order; junction bases with no gene match: 5. This CDR3 spans 15 amino acids. Germline CDR1 ENHRY, CDR2 SYGVKD. The CDR3 region is CAISPLAGGYNEQFF. CDR3 bases: TGTGCCATCAGCCCATTAGCGGGAGGGTACAATGAGCAGTTCTTC.

This rearrangement joins TRBV5-4 to TRBJ2-7; D possibly corresponds to TRBD2 (7 bases). With 4 bases removed from V and 1 base from J, the gap between germline ends came to 18 bases. Germline CDR1 and CDR2: SGHNT and YYREEE (reference sequence). CDR3 length equals 16 residues. The CDR3 DNA follows: TGTGCCAGCAGCGGGGGGGGGCTAGCCGAATCCTACGAGCAGTACTTC. Its translation is CASSGGGLAESYEQYF.

This chain joins TRBV7-6 and TRBJ2-1, with 7 positions matching TRBD2. Germline lookup yields CDR1 SGHVS and CDR2 FNYEAQ. The CDR3 runs to 16 residues. Trimming removed 2 bases from V and 1 base from J; junction bases left unmatched: 5. CDR3 amino acids: CASSLILAFSYNEQFF. CDR3 DNA: TGTGCCAGCAGCTTAATACTAGCGTTTTCCTACAATGAGCAGTTCTTC.

The rearrangement links TRBV30 to TRBJ1-6; 7 bases are a match to TRBD1. This CDR3 contains 14 residues. The V segment lost 1 base and the J segment 14 bases; nucleotides outside the gene matches: 11. Germline CDR1 GTSNPN, CDR2 SVGIG (reference sequence). The CDR3 coding sequence is TGTGCCTGGAGTGCAGGGACAGCGGTCGGGGCCCTCCACTTT. As protein: CAWSAGTAVGALHF.

The V call is TRBV5-1, the J call TRBJ2-1, with 12 bases lining up with TRBD2. From germline, CDR1 is SGHRS and CDR2 YFSETQ. After removal of 0 bases from V and 5 bases from J, the junction contained 3 bases not matched to a gene. The CDR3 covers 16 residues. CDR3 sequence reads: CASSLELAGGNNEQFF. The CDR3 DNA follows: TGCGCCAGCAGCTTGGAGCTAGCGGGAGGGAACAATGAGCAGTTCTTC.

This rearrangement joins TRBV7-9 to TRBJ2-1; 13 bases match TRBD2. The germline V gene encodes CDR1 SEHNR and CDR2 FQNEAQ (reference sequence). V gave up 1 base and J gave up 14 bases; unmatched junction bases: 8. The CDR3 runs 15 residues. CDR3 nucleotides: TGTGCCAGCAGCTTAGGGGGACTAGCGGGACCCGTGGAGTTCTTC. As protein: CASSLGGLAGPVEFF.

The chain couples TRBV19 to TRBJ1-1; TRBD1 is a possible D gene (5 bases). Germline V lookup: CDR1 LNHDA, CDR2 SQIVND (reference sequence). Trimming pared 3 bases from V and 1 base from J, leaving 12 bases between. The CDR3 runs 15 residues. CDR3 region: CASSIGADRNTEAFF. The DNA for the CDR3 is TGTGCCAGTAGTATTGGGGCAGACAGGAACACTGAAGCTTTCTTT.

The chain has TRBV6-5 and TRBJ1-2; D gene unclear. Germline CDR1 MNHEY, CDR2 SVGAGI. The CDR3 runs 14 residues. Trimming shortened V by 0 bases and J by 4 bases, and 9 bases separated the two germline ends. CDR3 sequence: CASSYSLGSYGYTF. DNA of the CDR3: TGTGCCAGCAGTTACTCGTTGGGCAGCTATGGCTACACCTTC.

The rearrangement links TRBV6-6 to TRBJ2-5; D is perhaps TRBD2 (5 bases). Trimming left V 6 bases short and J 5 bases short, with 13 bases between. Germline V CDR1 and CDR2: MNHNY, SVGAGI (reference sequence). The CDR3 runs 13 residues. In DNA, the CDR3 is TGTGCCAGCAGCCGACCCGGGATGGAGACCCAGTACTTC. This codes for CASSRPGMETQYF.

The chain recombines TRBV5-1 with TRBJ1-2; 7 nucleotides align to TRBD1. Germline CDR1 is SGHRS and CDR2 is YFSETQ. Germline trimming cut 4 bases from V and 7 bases from J; bases unmatched to any gene: 16. The CDR3 loop spans 16 amino acids. CDR3 coding DNA: TGCGCCAGCAGCCGGGGCCAGGGGGGAACAACTATTGGCTACACCTTC. Its translation is CASSRGQGGTTIGYTF.

The V and J genes are TRBV7-8 and TRBJ1-5, with a tentative D call TRBD1 (6 bases). The CDR3 extends over 14 amino acids. With 5 bases removed from V and 2 bases from J, the gap between germline ends came to 10 bases. Germline V lookup: CDR1 SGHVS, CDR2 FQNEAQ. DNA for the CDR3: TGTGCCAGCAGCGTACAGGGAGGCAATCAGCCCCAGCATTTT. Translation: CASSVQGGNQPQHF.

The chain combines TRBV10-3 with TRBJ2-2; TRBD2 aligns across 8 bases. Germline values: CDR1 ENHRY, CDR2 SYGVKD. The CDR3 is made up of 14 amino acids. V was pared by 10 bases and J by 3 bases, with 7 bases of the junction left unmatched. Here the CDR3 DNA reads TGTGCCACCAAGCCCGGGAGGGACACCGGGGAGCTGTTTTTT. Its translation is CATKPGRDTGELFF.

This clone was seen once. This rearrangement joins TRBV5-4 to TRBJ1-3; tentatively, D is TRBD1 (5 bases). Trimming took 4 bases from V and 6 from J, leaving 11 bases between them. Germline loops: CDR1 SGHNT, CDR2 YYREEE (reference sequence). The CDR3 length is 13 residues. This chain's CDR3 is CASSTGDSNTIYF. The DNA for the CDR3 is TGTGCCAGCAGCACGGGGGACTCAAACACCATATATTTT.

J is TRBJ2-2 and V is TRBV9; the match to TRBD1 covers 8 bases. The CDR3 sequence is 14 residues long. With 3 bases clipped from V and 6 bases from J, the junction kept 4 bases outside the gene matches. Germline V gene data show CDR1 as SGDLS and CDR2 as YYNGEE. CDR3 sequence: CASSGGQGPGELFF. The CDR3 DNA is TGTGCCAGCAGCGGAGGACAGGGTCCCGGGGAGCTGTTTTTT. Full variable domain (outside the CDR3, taken from reference TRBV9 and TRBJ2-2): DSGVTQTPKHLITATGQRVTLRCSPRSGDLSVYWYQQSLDQGLQFLIQYYNGEERAKGNILERFSAQQFPDLHSELNLSSLELGDSALYFCASSGGQGPGELFFGEGSRLTVL.